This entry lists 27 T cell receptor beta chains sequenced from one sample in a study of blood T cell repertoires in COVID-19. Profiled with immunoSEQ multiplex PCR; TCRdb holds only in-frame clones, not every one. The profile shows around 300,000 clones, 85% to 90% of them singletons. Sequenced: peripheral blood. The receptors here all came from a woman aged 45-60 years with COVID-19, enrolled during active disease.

The CDR3 loop reads CASSTDRGRGGELFF. The CDR3 bases are TGCGCCAGCAGCACTGACAGGGGGCGCGGCGGGGAGCTGTTTTTT. The chain combines TRBV5-1 with TRBJ2-2, with 10 bases aligning to TRBD1. Germline CDR1 and CDR2: SGHRS and YFSETQ. V trimming: 4 bases; J trimming: 7 bases; junction bases outside the gene matches: 7. The CDR3 contains 15 residues.

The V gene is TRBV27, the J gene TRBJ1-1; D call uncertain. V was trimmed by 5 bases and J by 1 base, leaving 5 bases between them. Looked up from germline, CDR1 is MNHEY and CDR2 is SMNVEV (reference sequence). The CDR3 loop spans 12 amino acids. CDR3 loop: CASSLGNTEAFF. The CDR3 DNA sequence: TGTGCCAGCAGTCTAGGGAACACTGAAGCTTTCTTT.

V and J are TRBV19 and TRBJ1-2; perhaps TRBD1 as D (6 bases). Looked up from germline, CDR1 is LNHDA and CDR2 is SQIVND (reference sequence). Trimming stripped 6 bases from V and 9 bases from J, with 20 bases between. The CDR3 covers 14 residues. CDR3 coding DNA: TGTGCCAGTAGGGGGCTCAGGGGAAAGCCGAGCTACACCTTC. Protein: CASRGLRGKPSYTF. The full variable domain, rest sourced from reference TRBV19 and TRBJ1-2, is DGGITQSPKYLFRKEGQNVTLSCEQNLNHDAMYWYRQDPGQGLRLIYYSQIVNDFQKGDIAEGYSVSREKKESFPLTVTSAQKNPTAFYLCASRGLRGKPSYTFGSGTRLTVV.

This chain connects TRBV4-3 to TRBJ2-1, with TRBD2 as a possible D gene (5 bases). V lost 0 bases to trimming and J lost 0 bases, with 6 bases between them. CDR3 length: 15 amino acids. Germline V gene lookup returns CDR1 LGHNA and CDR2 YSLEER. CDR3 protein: CASSQEGSSYNEQFF. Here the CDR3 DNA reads TGCGCCAGCAGCCAAGAAGGGAGCTCCTACAATGAGCAGTTCTTC.

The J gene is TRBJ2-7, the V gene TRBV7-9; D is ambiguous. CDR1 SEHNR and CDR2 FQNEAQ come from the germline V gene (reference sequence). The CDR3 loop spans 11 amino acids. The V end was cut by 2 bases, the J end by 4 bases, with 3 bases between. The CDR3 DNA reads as TGTGCCAGCAGCTTATCGTACGAGCAGTACTTC. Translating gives CASSLSYEQYF.

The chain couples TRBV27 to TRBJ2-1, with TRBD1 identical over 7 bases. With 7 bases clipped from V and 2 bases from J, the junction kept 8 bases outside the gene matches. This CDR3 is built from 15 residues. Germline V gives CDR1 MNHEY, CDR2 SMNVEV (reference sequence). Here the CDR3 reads CASNQGQSAYNEQFF. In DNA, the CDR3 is TGTGCCAGCAACCAGGGACAGAGCGCCTACAATGAGCAGTTCTTC.

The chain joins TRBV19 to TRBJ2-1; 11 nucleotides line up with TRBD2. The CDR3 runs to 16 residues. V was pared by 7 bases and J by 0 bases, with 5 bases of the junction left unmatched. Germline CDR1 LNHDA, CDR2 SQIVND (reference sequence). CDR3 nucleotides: TGTGCCAGTAATCTAGCGGGAGGCCACTCCTACAATGAGCAGTTCTTC. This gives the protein CASNLAGGHSYNEQFF. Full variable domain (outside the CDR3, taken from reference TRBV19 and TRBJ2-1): DGGITQSPKYLFRKEGQNVTLSCEQNLNHDAMYWYRQDPGQGLRLIYYSQIVNDFQKGDIAEGYSVSREKKESFPLTVTSAQKNPTAFYLCASNLAGGHSYNEQFFGPGTRLTVL.

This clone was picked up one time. The CDR3 region is CASSISTTSSGNTIYF. In nucleotides, the CDR3 is TGTGCCAGTAGTATATCGACAACTTCCTCTGGAAACACCATATATTTT. The V call is TRBV19, the J call TRBJ1-3; D call uncertain. The CDR3 contains 16 residues. V lost 2 bases and J 0 bases, leaving 11 bases between the germline ends. Germline V gene sequence: CDR1 LNHDA, CDR2 SQIVND (reference sequence). The full variable domain, with the rest looked up from reference TRBV19 and TRBJ1-3, is DGGITQSPKYLFRKEGQNVTLSCEQNLNHDAMYWYRQDPGQGLRLIYYSQIVNDFQKGDIAEGYSVSREKKESFPLTVTSAQKNPTAFYLCASSISTTSSGNTIYFGEGSWLTVV.

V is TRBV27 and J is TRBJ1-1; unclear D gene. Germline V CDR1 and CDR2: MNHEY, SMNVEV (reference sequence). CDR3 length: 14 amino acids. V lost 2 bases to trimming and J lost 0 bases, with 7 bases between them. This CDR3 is CASSLTAMNTEAFF. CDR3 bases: TGTGCCAGCAGTTTAACAGCCATGAACACTGAAGCTTTCTTT.

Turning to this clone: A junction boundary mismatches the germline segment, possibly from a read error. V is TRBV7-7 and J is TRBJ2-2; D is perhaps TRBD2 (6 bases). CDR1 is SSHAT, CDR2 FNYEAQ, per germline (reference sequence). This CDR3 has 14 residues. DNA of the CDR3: TGTGCTAGCAGCTTAGCGGCCTACACCGGGGAGCTGTTTTTT. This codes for CASSLAAYTGELFF.

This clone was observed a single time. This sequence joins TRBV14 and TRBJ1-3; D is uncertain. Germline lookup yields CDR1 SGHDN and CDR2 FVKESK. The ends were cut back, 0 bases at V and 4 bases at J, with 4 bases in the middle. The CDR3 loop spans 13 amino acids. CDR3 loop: CASSQDLGNTIYF. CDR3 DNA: TGTGCCAGCAGCCAAGATCTGGGAAACACCATATATTTT.

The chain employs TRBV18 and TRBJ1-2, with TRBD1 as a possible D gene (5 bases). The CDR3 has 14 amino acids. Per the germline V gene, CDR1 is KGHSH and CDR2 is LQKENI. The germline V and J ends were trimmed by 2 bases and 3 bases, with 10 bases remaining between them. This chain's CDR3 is CASSPRGSYYGYTF. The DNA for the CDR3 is TGTGCCAGCTCACCAAGGGGAAGTTACTATGGCTACACCTTC.

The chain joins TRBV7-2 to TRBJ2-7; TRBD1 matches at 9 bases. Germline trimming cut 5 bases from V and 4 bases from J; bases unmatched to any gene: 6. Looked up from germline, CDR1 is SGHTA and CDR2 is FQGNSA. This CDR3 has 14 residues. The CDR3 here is CASSTTGGPYEQYF. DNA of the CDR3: TGTGCCAGCAGCACTACAGGGGGCCCGTACGAGCAGTACTTC. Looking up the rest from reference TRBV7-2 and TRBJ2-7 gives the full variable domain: GAGVSQSPSNKVTEKGKDVELRCDPISGHTALYWYRQSLGQGLEFLIYFQGNSAPDKSGLPSDRFSAERTGGSVSTLTIQRTQQEDSAVYLCASSTTGGPYEQYFGPGTRLTVT.

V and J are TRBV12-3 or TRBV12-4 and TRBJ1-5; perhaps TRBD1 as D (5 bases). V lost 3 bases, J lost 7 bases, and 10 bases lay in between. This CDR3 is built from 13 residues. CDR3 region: CASSFRGWQPQHF. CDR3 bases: TGTGCCAGCAGTTTCCGGGGGTGGCAGCCCCAGCATTTT.

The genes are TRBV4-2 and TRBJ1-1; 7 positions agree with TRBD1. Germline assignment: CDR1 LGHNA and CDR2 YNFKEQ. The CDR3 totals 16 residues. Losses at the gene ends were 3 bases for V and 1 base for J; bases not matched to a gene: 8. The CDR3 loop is CASSHDPGGPNTEAFF. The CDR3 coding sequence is TGTGCCAGCAGCCACGATCCAGGGGGTCCGAACACTGAAGCTTTCTTT.

CDR3 in DNA: TGCGCCAGCAGCCAGCCTAGGAGGGGTAGGTACGAGCAGTACTTC. It encodes CASSQPRRGRYEQYF. V usage is TRBV4-1 and J usage is TRBJ2-7, with a weak D call TRBD2 (6 bases). V was trimmed by 3 bases and J by 4 bases, leaving 16 bases between them. The CDR3 spans 15 residues. Germline CDR1 is MGHRA and CDR2 is YSYEKL.

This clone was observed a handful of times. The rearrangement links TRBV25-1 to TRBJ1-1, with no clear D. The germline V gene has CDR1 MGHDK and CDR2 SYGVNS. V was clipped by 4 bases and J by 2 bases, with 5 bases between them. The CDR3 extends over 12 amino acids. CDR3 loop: CASSALNTEAFF. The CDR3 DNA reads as TGTGCCAGCAGTGCCCTTAACACTGAAGCTTTCTTT.

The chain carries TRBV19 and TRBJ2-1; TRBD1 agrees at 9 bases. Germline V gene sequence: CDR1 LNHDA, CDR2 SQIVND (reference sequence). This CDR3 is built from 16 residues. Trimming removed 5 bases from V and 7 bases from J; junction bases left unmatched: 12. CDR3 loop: CASSLRLGTGPNEQFF. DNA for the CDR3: TGTGCCAGTAGTCTCCGTCTTGGGACAGGGCCTAATGAGCAGTTCTTC.

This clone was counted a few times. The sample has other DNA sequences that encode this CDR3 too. For the CDR3, the DNA is TGTGCCAGCAGCTACACGAACACCGGGGAGCTGTTTTTT. It is translated as CASSYTNTGELFF. The chain carries TRBV11-2 and TRBJ2-2, with D uncertain. V lost 4 bases and J 0 bases, leaving 3 bases between the germline ends. The CDR3 is made up of 13 amino acids. Looked up from germline, CDR1 is SGHAT and CDR2 is FQNNGV. The full variable domain, rest sourced from reference TRBV11-2 and TRBJ2-2, is EAGVAQSPRYKIIEKRQSVAFWCNPISGHATLYWYQQILGQGPKLLIQFQNNGVVDDSQLPKDRFSAERLKGVDSTLKIQPAKLEDSAVYLCASSYTNTGELFFGEGSRLTVL.

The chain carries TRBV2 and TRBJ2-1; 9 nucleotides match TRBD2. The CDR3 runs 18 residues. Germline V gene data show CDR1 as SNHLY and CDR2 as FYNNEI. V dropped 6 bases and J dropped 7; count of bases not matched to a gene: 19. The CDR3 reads CASREKALAGKLSNEQFF. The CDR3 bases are TGTGCCAGCAGAGAAAAAGCCCTAGCGGGAAAGCTTTCGAATGAGCAGTTCTTC.

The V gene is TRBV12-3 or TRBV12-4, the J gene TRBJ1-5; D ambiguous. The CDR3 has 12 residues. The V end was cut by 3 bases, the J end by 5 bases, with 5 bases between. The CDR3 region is CASSFGDQPQHF. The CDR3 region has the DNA TGTGCCAGCAGTTTCGGTGATCAGCCCCAGCATTTT.

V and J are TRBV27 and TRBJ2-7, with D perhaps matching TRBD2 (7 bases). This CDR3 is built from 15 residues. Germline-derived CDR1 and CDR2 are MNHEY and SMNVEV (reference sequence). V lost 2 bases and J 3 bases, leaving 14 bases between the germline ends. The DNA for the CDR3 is TGTGCCAGCAGTTTAAGCGGGACACCAATCTACGAGCAGTACTTC. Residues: CASSLSGTPIYEQYF.

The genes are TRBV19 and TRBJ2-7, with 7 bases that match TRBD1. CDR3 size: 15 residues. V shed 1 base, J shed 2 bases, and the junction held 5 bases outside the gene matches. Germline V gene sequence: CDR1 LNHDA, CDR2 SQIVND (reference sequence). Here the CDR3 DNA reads TGTGCCAGTAGTATAGGGACAGGAAGGGCCTACGAGCAGTACTTC. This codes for CASSIGTGRAYEQYF.

CDR3 nucleotide sequence: TGTGCCAGTAGTACGGGACAGAAGCCCCATGCGCAGTACTTC. Translation: CASSTGQKPHAQYF. The chain has TRBV19 and TRBJ2-7, with TRBD1 matching over 7 bases. The CDR3 is made up of 14 amino acids. Germline V CDR1 and CDR2: LNHDA, SQIVND (reference sequence). The trim removed 4 bases at V and 9 bases at J, leaving 12 bases unmatched.

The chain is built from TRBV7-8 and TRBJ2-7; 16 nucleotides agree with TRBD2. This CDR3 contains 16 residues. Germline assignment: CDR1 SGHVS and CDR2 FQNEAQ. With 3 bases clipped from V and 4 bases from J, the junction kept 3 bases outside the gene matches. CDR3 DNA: TGTGCCAGCAGCTTGGGACTAGCGGGAGGGCCTTACGAGCAGTACTTC. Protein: CASSLGLAGGPYEQYF.

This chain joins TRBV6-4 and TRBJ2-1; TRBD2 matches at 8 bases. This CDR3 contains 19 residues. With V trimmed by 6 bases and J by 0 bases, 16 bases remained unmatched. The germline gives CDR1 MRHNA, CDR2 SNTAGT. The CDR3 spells CASSRDSYRGGSSYNEQFF. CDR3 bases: TGTGCCAGCAGCCGTGACAGCTATCGGGGGGGGAGCTCCTACAATGAGCAGTTCTTC.

The CDR3 region has the DNA TGTGCCAGCTCACCACCGTCAGGTTCTAAGTTAGAGACCCAGTACTTC. Translated, it gives CASSPPSGSKLETQYF. The V and J genes are TRBV18 and TRBJ2-5; D is uncertain. Trimming pared 0 bases from V and 4 bases from J, leaving 15 bases between. The length of the CDR3 is 16 residues. Germline CDR1 and CDR2: KGHSH and LQKENI.